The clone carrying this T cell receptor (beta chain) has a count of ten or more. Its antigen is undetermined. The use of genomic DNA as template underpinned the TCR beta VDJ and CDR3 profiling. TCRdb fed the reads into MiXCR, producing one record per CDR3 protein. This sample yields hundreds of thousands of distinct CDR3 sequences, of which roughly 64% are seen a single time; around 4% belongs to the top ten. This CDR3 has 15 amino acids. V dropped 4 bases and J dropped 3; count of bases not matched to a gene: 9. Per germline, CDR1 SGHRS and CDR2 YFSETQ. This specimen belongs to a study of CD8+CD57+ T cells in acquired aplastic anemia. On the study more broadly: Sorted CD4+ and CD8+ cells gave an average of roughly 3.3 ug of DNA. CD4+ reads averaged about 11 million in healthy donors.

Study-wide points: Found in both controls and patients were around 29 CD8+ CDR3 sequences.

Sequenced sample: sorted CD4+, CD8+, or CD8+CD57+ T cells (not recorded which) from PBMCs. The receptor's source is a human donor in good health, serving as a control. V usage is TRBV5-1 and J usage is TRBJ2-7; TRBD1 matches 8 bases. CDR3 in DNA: TGCGCCAGCAGCCTAACGGACAGGGCTGACTACGAGCAGTACTTC. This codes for CASSLTDRADYEQYF.